A selection of T cell receptor beta chains follows, all from one sample in a study of blood T cell repertoires in COVID-19. Produced via immunoSEQ multiplex PCR; TCRdb's table is partial and in-frame only. In the table there are about 39,000 clones, 90% to 95% of which are singletons. The specimen was peripheral blood. All receptors derive from a man between 45 and 60 years old with active COVID-19. Both conserved end residues are part of each CDR3. Each record gives: clone size, V gene, D gene, J gene, CDR3 protein, CDR3 DNA. D genes are given only for firm matches. For some rows the clone size is stated as once, few or many, or as a class when expanded; others skip it.

>-|TRBV5-1|-|TRBJ2-7
CASSLASAAQGYEQYF
TGCGCCAGCAGCTTGGCCTCGGCCGCCCAGGGATACGAGCAGTACTTC
>few|TRBV11-3|-|TRBJ2-1
CASSQTNYNEQFF
TGTGCCAGCAGCCAGACTAACTACAATGAGCAGTTCTTC
>-|TRBV5-1|TRBD1|TRBJ1-1
CASSSQGWDTEAFF
TGCGCCAGCAGCTCACAGGGGTGGGACACTGAAGCTTTCTTT
>-|TRBV3-1/TRBV3-2|-|TRBJ1-1
CASSSMNTEAFF
TGTGCCAGCAGTTCAATGAACACTGAAGCTTTCTTT
>-|TRBV29-1|-|TRBJ1-4
CSGIEEGEKLFF
TGCAGCGGAATTGAGGAGGGTGAAAAACTGTTTTTT
>-|TRBV3-1/TRBV3-2|-|TRBJ2-3
CASSHTSEADTQYF
TGTGCCAGCAGCCACACCTCGGAGGCGGATACGCAGTATTTT
>-|TRBV7-2|TRBD1|TRBJ1-3
CASSPGTGRSGNTIYF
TGTGCCAGCAGCCCGGGGACAGGGAGGTCGGGAAACACCATATATTTT
>once|TRBV29-1|-|TRBJ2-5
CSVGGPGLKETQYF
TGCAGCGTTGGGGGACCGGGACTTAAAGAGACCCAGTACTTC
>-|TRBV2|TRBD1|TRBJ1-4
CATGGQGTNEKLFF
TGTGCCACTGGGGGACAGGGGACTAATGAAAAACTGTTTTTT
>-|TRBV2|-|TRBJ1-5
CASSLNQPQHF
TGTGCCAGCAGCCTCAATCAGCCCCAGCATTTT
>-|TRBV19|TRBD2|TRBJ2-1
CASSLQAGGQFF
TGTGCCAGTAGTCTCCAAGCGGGGGGACAGTTCTTC
>-|TRBV19|TRBD1|TRBJ1-2
CATKETGGYYGYTF
TGTGCCACCAAGGAGACAGGGGGCTACTATGGCTACACCTTC